This T cell receptor (beta chain) was sequenced during a study of tumor and adjacent non-tumor tissue in lung cancer. Overall study context: Aged roughly 31 to 80 years, patients included approximately 11 men and about 5 women with stage I to III disease. Each sample yielded approximately 4.2 million productive TCRbeta reads on average.

To note about this clonotype: Its antigen remains unknown.

This CDR3 contains 14 residues. Between the trimmed V and J ends, which lost 7 bases and 7 bases, there was a span of 17 bases. Study-wide results and limits: Patients with more diverse tumor TCRs had worse survival. Normal lung showed higher cumulative top 100 clone frequency than tumor.

Three rounds of nested PCR, following a modified ARM-PCR protocol, produced the TCRbeta library. TCRdb fed the multiplex PCR reads into MiXCR, producing one record per CDR3 protein. The repertoire holds 52,000 or so distinct CDR3 sequences, with just under 75% as singletons. RNA was extracted from bulk tissue without any cell sorting. Distant lung tissue was collected more than 3 cm away from the tumor edge. The sequenced sample was distant non-tumor lung tissue. The rearrangement links TRBV12-3 or TRBV12-4 to TRBJ2-1; tentative D call: TRBD2 (5 bases). The clonotype was recovered from a woman aged 55-69 years with non-small cell lung cancer. CDR3 nucleotide sequence: TGTGCCAGCAAGCGGTACAGCGAGTGGAATGAGCAGTTCTTC. This codes for CASKRYSEWNEQFF.